This TCR beta chain was captured in a study of cytomegalovirus exposure and HLA in healthy donors. At the level of the study: The roughly 100 million unique TCR beta sequences, from 150 million to 200 million T cells, were found by an earlier analysis. Inside one of the first data releases sat about 91 million unique TCRs taken from HLA-typed donors.

The length of the CDR3 is 13 residues. Trimming left V 1 base short and J 8 bases short, with 11 bases between. CDR1 and CDR2 from the germline V gene are SGHTA and FQGNSA. In the case of this clone: What it recognizes is unknown.

Study conclusions and caveats: Later analysis showed most CMV-associated TCR beta chains appearing HLA-restricted.

PCR primers comprised 60 Vbeta and 13 Jbeta primers. Method: immunoSEQ multiplex PCR; TCRdb's copy keeps in-frame clones and lacks some. The sample yields over 200,000 clones, roughly 89% seen once. V usage is TRBV7-2 and J usage is TRBJ1-2, with D tentatively TRBD1 (5 bases). The sequenced sample was PBMCs. The TCR sequence derives from a woman between 18 and 29 years old in good health and CMV-seronegative. CDR3 DNA: TGTGCCAGCAGCTTAGAACCAGGGTACGGCTACACCTTC. Its translation: CASSLEPGYGYTF.